Sequencing of this T cell receptor beta chain was carried out in a study of blood T cell repertoires in COVID-19. The data were produced by immunoSEQ multiplex PCR, yet TCRdb's version contains in-frame clones alone and is incomplete. The sample records under 150,000 clones, 70% to 90% being singletons. Recruitment covered 25 or so US areas and drew participants whose ages spanned roughly 18 to 95 years. V gave up 1 base and J gave up 0 bases, with 16 bases separating them. Per the germline V gene, CDR1 is SNHLY and CDR2 is FYNNEI. The CDR3 consists of 19 residues. The sample was PBMCs or T cells enriched from blood (not recorded which). This sequence originates from a woman between 25 and 40 years old with acute COVID-19. This rearrangement joins TRBV2 to TRBJ1-6, with D maybe TRBD1 (6 bases). CDR3 loop: CASSEGRGGQSSYNSPLHF. Written as DNA, the CDR3 is TGTGCCAGCAGTGAAGGCAGAGGAGGACAGAGCTCCTATAATTCACCCCTCCACTTT.